These T cell receptor beta chains were read from a single sample in a study of T cell responses to AZD1222 COVID-19 vaccine. Profiling relied on immunoSEQ multiplex PCR, and the TCRdb table lists in-frame clones only, not all of them. Here the sample spans 100,000 or so clones, approximately 92% being singletons. Material: peripheral blood, obtained 28 days after the second AZD1222 dose. Receptors originate from an adult who received the AZD1222 COVID-19 vaccine. CDR3s include the opening cysteine and the closing phenylalanine or tryptophan. A D gene is named only where the DNA matches it firmly. Clone sizes are given selectively: once, few, many, or a class where the clone is expanded.

V gene	J gene	D gene	clone size	CDR3 DNA	CDR3 protein
TRBV6-5	TRBJ1-1	.	.	TGTGCCAGCAGTTTTGCACAGGGAGAGACTGAAGCTTTCTTT	CASSFAQGETEAFF
TRBV3-1/TRBV3-2	TRBJ2-1	.	.	TGTGCCAGCAGCCCTCATCGGGCTCTAGCGCTCGGTGAGCAGTTCTTC	CASSPHRALALGEQFF
TRBV6-6	TRBJ2-1	TRBD1	.	TGTGCCAGCAGCAAGGGACAGACCTACAATGAGCAGTTCTTC	CASSKGQTYNEQFF
TRBV10-3	TRBJ2-3	.	.	TGTGCCATCGAGGGGGGGACTAGCACAGATACGCAGTATTTT	CAIEGGTSTDTQYF
TRBV7-7	TRBJ2-2	.	.	TGTGCCAGCAGCTTAGGAGGGACCAGCACCGGGGAGCTGTTTTTT	CASSLGGTSTGELFF
TRBV19	TRBJ2-2	.	.	TGTGCCAGTAGTATTTTAGGGCCGAACACCGGGGAGCTGTTTTTT	CASSILGPNTGELFF
TRBV29-1	TRBJ1-3	.	.	TGCAGCGTTGATCCCGACAGGTCGACCATATATTTT	CSVDPDRSTIYF
TRBV7-2	TRBJ2-7	TRBD2	.	TGTGCCAGCAGCTTTAGCGGGAGGGGGAACGAGCAGTACTTC	CASSFSGRGNEQYF
TRBV9	TRBJ2-1	.	.	TGTGCCAGCAGCGAGGGGTCCTCCTACAATGAGCAGTTCTTC	CASSEGSSYNEQFF
TRBV27	TRBJ2-1	.	.	TGTGCCAGCAGTTCGGTTTTCGTGGGATGGGGTGAGCAGTTCTTC	CASSSVFVGWGEQFF
TRBV10-3	TRBJ1-1	.	.	TGTGCCACCCAGCGTGAGACAGCGAACACTGAAGCTTTCTTT	CATQRETANTEAFF
TRBV27	TRBJ2-3	TRBD1	.	TGTGCCAGCAGTTTGCGGACAGGGACCACAGATACGCAGTATTTT	CASSLRTGTTDTQYF
TRBV2	TRBJ2-1	.	.	TGTGCCAGCAGTGTCGAGGCGGCCAATGAGCAGTTCTTC	CASSVEAANEQFF
TRBV3-1/TRBV3-2	TRBJ2-7	.	once	TGTGCCAGCAGCCGAAGAGGGGTTTCCTACGAGCAGTACTTC	CASSRRGVSYEQYF
TRBV4-3	TRBJ2-7	TRBD1	.	TGCGCCAGCAGCCAAGAACTTCACAGGGGGAACGAGCAGTACTTC	CASSQELHRGNEQYF
TRBV7-2	TRBJ1-6	TRBD1	.	TGTGCCAGCAGATCCGGGACAGGGAGTTCACCCCTCCACTTT	CASRSGTGSSPLHF
TRBV3-1/TRBV3-2	TRBJ2-2	.	.	TGTGCCAGCAGCCAAGGCGGGGAGCTGTTTTTT	CASSQGGELFF
TRBV15	TRBJ1-4	.	once	TGTGCCACCAGCAGAGATCGGGGCGGATTTAATGAAAAACTGTTTTTT	CATSRDRGGFNEKLFF
TRBV7-9	TRBJ2-1	.	once	TGTGCCAGCAGAGGGGGCTCCTACAATGAGCAGTTCTTC	CASRGGSYNEQFF
TRBV20-1	TRBJ2-2	.	.	TGCAGTGCGAGAGGGGACGGGGAGCTGTTTTTT	CSARGDGELFF
TRBV19	TRBJ1-4	.	.	TGTGCCAGTCAGCCCCAGGGTACAACTAATGAAAAACTGTTTTTT	CASQPQGTTNEKLFF
TRBV6-1	TRBJ2-2	TRBD1	.	TGTGCCACCAGAGAAGGGGGCACGAACACCGGGGAGCTGTTTTTT	CATREGGTNTGELFF
TRBV4-3	TRBJ1-6	.	.	TGCGCCAGCAGCCAGTCCCCCGGGACTTCTCATTCACCCCTCCACTTT	CASSQSPGTSHSPLHF
TRBV28	TRBJ1-2	.	.	TGTGCCACCAAGGGTGGTAACTATGGCTACACCTTC	CATKGGNYGYTF
TRBV13	TRBJ1-2	.	.	TGTGCCAGCAGCTTGAGCGCAGGCGGAGTCTATGGCTACACCTTC	CASSLSAGGVYGYTF
TRBV27	TRBJ2-2	TRBD2	.	TGTGCCAGCAGTTTCTCCCGGACTAGCGGGAGGGCGTGGGCCGGGGAGCTGTTTTTT	CASSFSRTSGRAWAGELFF
TRBV28	TRBJ2-7	.	once	TGTGCCACCGGTAGGGATCCGCTCTACGAGCAGTACTTC	CATGRDPLYEQYF
TRBV28	TRBJ2-1	.	.	TGTGCCAGCAAACGATACGGGGACAATGAGCAGTTCTTC	CASKRYGDNEQFF
TRBV4-1	TRBJ2-2	.	.	TGCGCCAGCAGCCCATCAAGGGTCCGGGAGCTGTTTTTT	CASSPSRVRELFF
TRBV2	TRBJ2-7	TRBD2	.	TGTGCCGCGGGGGACGAAGGGACTAGCGGTGTAAAGGAGCAGTACTTC	CAAGDEGTSGVKEQYF
TRBV11-2	TRBJ2-7	TRBD2	.	TGTGCCAGCAGCGGGGGGGACGGACCCTACGAGCAGTACTTC	CASSGGDGPYEQYF
TRBV10-3	TRBJ1-1	TRBD1	.	TGTGCCATCAGTGAGCGGGGACAGGGAATGAACACTGAAGCTTTCTTT	CAISERGQGMNTEAFF
TRBV24-1	TRBJ2-7	.	.	TGTGCCACCAGCAGCAGGGACCAATACGAGCAGTACTTC	CATSSRDQYEQYF
TRBV16	TRBJ1-1	.	once	TGTGCCAGCAGCCAAAACTTAGACACTGAAGCTTTCTTT	CASSQNLDTEAFF
TRBV7-9	TRBJ2-3	.	.	TGTGCCAGCAGCTTAGGACTGTCCACAGATACGCAGTATTTT	CASSLGLSTDTQYF
TRBV10-3	TRBJ1-1	TRBD1	once	TGTGCCATCAGTCGCAACCCGCTTGACAGGGGAGACACTGAAGCTTTCTTT	CAISRNPLDRGDTEAFF